The TCR beta chain under discussion was sequenced for a study of blood T cell repertoires in COVID-19. About the research overall: Sources were T cells, B-cell-depleted T cells, or PBMCs; the material itself was cDNA or gDNA.

The CDR3 has 15 amino acids. V lost 2 bases, J lost 0 bases, and 7 bases lay in between. Germline V lookup: CDR1 MNHEY, CDR2 SVGAGI. Data came from immunoSEQ multiplex PCR; TCRdb stores just in-frame clones and leaves some out. The sample consists of some 240,000 clones, 90% of them appearing once. V is TRBV6-5 and J is TRBJ1-4; D unresolved. The sample taken for sequencing was peripheral blood. The TCR was taken from a woman in her fifties or sixties with COVID-19, enrolled during active disease. The CDR3 DNA is TGTGCCAGCAGTTACGGGCAGTCAACTAATGAAAAACTGTTTTTT. This sequence encodes CASSYGQSTNEKLFF.